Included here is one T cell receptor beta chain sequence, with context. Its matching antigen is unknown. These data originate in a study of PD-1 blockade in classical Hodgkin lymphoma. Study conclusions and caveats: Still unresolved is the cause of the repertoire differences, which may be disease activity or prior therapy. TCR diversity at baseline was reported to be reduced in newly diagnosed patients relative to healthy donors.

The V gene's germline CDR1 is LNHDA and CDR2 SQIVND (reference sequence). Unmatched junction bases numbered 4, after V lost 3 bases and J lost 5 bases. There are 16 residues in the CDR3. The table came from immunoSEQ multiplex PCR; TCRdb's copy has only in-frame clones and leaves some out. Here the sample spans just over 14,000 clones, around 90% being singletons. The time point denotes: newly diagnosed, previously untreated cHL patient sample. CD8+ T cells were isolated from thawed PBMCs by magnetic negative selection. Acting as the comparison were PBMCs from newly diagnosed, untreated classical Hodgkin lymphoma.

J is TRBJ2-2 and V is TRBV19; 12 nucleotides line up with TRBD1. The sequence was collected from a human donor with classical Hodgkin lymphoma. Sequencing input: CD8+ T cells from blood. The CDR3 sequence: CASSIRDRGLTGELFF. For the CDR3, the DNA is TGTGCCAGTAGTATCCGGGACAGGGGGCTTACCGGGGAGCTGTTTTTT.